This T cell receptor (beta chain) was obtained from a study of metastatic and nonmetastatic thyroid tumors. Whole-study context: Repertoires from blood and tumor or nodule tissue of malignant and benign thyroid patients were compared.

Germline CDR1 GTSNPN, CDR2 SVGIG (reference sequence). V was cut by 3 bases and J by 4 bases, with 7 bases left in between. The CDR3 has 12 amino acids. Study processing details: Clinicopathological groups of papillary thyroid cancer showed CDR3 differences that were used to build a distant-metastasis classifier. TCRdb used MiXCR to call clones anew from the PCR reads. The V and J calls and clone size come from TCRdb's table, not from the authors' own analysis. The table has around 34,000 clones, about 15% seen once. This clone was counted ten times or more. Prior to thyroid surgery, none of the patients had received any treatment.

This TCR was recovered from a female donor with papillary thyroid cancer or a benign thyroid nodule (not recorded which). Some clones in this sample may be carry-over from other donors' samples. The chain links TRBV30 to TRBJ2-1, with D perhaps matching TRBD1 (6 bases). The sample was blood. CDR3 loop: CAWRGQYNEQFF. Here the CDR3 DNA reads TGTGCCTGGAGGGGACAATACAATGAGCAGTTCTTC.